Each of the 30 T cell receptor beta chains below was sequenced from the same sample in a study of shared T cell receptors in the human thymus. Produced via immunoSEQ multiplex PCR; TCRdb's table is partial and in-frame only. The table includes about 710,000 clones, 80% to 90% detected once. The sample was also reused in another study, on human thymus T cells.

The sequenced sample was thymocytes. The receptors stem from a boy in the first two years of life with a congenital heart defect.

The V and J genes are TRBV5-6 and TRBJ1-2, with 7 bases fitting TRBD1. Trimming at V came to 2 bases and at J to 6 bases, leaving 16 bases not matched to a gene. The germline CDR1 and CDR2 sequences are SGHDT and YYEEEE. This CDR3 is built from 17 residues. The CDR3 is CASSLVRGQVATDGYTF. CDR3 coding DNA: TGTGCCAGCAGCTTAGTTCGCGGACAGGTCGCAACGGATGGCTACACCTTC.

This clone was observed a few times. This chain connects TRBV18 to TRBJ1-4; D may be TRBD1 (5 bases). The CDR3 runs to 17 residues. The germline gives CDR1 KGHSH, CDR2 LQKENI. Trimming shortened V by 0 bases and J by 8 bases, and 19 bases separated the two germline ends. CDR3 bases: TGTGCCAGCTCACCACCAACGGGCAGTCCCCCAGGGGAAAAACTGTTTTTT. Translation: CASSPPTGSPPGEKLFF.

The CDR3, as DNA: TGTGCCAGCAGTTTGCAGACAGGACCTGAGTCTGCAACTAATGAAAAACTGTTTTTT. As protein: CASSLQTGPESATNEKLFF. The chain carries TRBV28 and TRBJ1-4; TRBD1 is a possible D gene (6 bases). The ends were cut back, 3 bases at V and 0 bases at J, with 20 bases in the middle. This CDR3 comprises 19 residues. The germline CDR1 and CDR2 sequences are MDHEN and SYDVKM.

The CDR3 DNA reads as TGTGCCAGCAGTGATAGGGGAAAGAGCACAGATACGCAGTATTTT. Its protein is CASSDRGKSTDTQYF. This rearrangement joins TRBV6-1 to TRBJ2-3, with D possibly matching TRBD1 (5 bases). This CDR3 comprises 15 residues. Germline lookup yields CDR1 MNHNS and CDR2 SASEGT. V gave up 3 bases and J gave up 0 bases, with 10 bases separating them.

The sample holds a few counts of this clone. V usage is TRBV4-1 and J usage is TRBJ2-7; tentative D call: TRBD2 (6 bases). CDR3 length: 12 amino acids. CDR1 and CDR2 (germline): MGHRA, YSYEKL. V gave up 1 base and J gave up 8 bases, with 9 bases separating them. The CDR3 loop reads CASSQVAGQQYF. The CDR3 DNA reads TGCGCCAGCAGCCAAGTGGCGGGACAGCAGTACTTC.

This rearrangement joins TRBV9 to TRBJ1-3, with 9 bases that match TRBD1. The germline CDR1 and CDR2 sequences are SGDLS and YYNGEE. The CDR3 has 16 residues. Trimming took 4 bases from V and 8 from J; bases not matched to a gene: 13. Written as DNA, the CDR3 is TGTGCCAGCAGCTCCCGGGCCGGGGACAGGGAAGACACCATATATTTT. It yields the protein CASSSRAGDREDTIYF.

The J gene is TRBJ2-5, the V gene TRBV5-1; D is ambiguous. The CDR3 is 14 residues long. Trimming left V 0 bases short and J 1 base short, with 7 bases between. Germline V gives CDR1 SGHRS, CDR2 YFSETQ. This CDR3 reads CASSLEAGQETQYF. The CDR3 bases are TGCGCCAGCAGCTTGGAGGCAGGCCAAGAGACCCAGTACTTC.

This chain links TRBV19 with TRBJ2-2; tentative D call: TRBD1 (6 bases). The CDR3 totals 16 residues. The germline gives CDR1 LNHDA, CDR2 SQIVND (reference sequence). Between the trimmed V and J ends, which lost 5 bases and 3 bases, there was a span of 16 bases. The CDR3 region is CASSPVHRVDTGELFF. The DNA for the CDR3 is TGTGCCAGTAGTCCCGTCCACAGGGTTGACACCGGGGAGCTGTTTTTT.

This rearrangement joins TRBV27 to TRBJ1-1; 9 bases align to TRBD1. The V and J ends lost 0 bases and 2 bases, in that order; junction bases with no gene match: 10. The CDR3 is 18 residues long. CDR1 and CDR2 (germline): MNHEY, SMNVEV (reference sequence). The CDR3 DNA sequence: TGTGCCAGCAGTTTATCGTCCAAAAAGACAGGGGGAAACACTGAAGCTTTCTTT. This codes for CASSLSSKKTGGNTEAFF.

The V call is TRBV7-9, the J call TRBJ1-1, with D perhaps TRBD1 (5 bases). Germline V gene sequence: CDR1 SEHNR, CDR2 FQNEAQ (reference sequence). Trimming took 3 bases from V and 0 from J, leaving 14 bases between them. The CDR3 loop spans 16 amino acids. The CDR3 reads CASSLGGVTMNTEAFF. The CDR3 nucleotides read TGTGCCAGCAGCTTGGGGGGGGTTACTATGAACACTGAAGCTTTCTTT.

This clone has only a few counts. This chain links TRBV28 with TRBJ1-1; D is possibly TRBD1 (5 bases). Per the germline V gene, CDR1 is MDHEN and CDR2 is SYDVKM. This CDR3 contains 12 residues. V dropped 4 bases and J dropped 6 bases, with 9 bases sitting between them. CDR3 coding DNA: TGTGCCAGCAGTTCCGCGACAGCTGAAGCTTTCTTT. Translating it yields CASSSATAEAFF.

The genes are TRBV5-1 and TRBJ2-1; D not certain. Germline CDR1 reads SGHRS; CDR2 reads YFSETQ. This CDR3 is 11 amino acids long. V was cut by 4 bases and J by 5 bases, with 4 bases left in between. The CDR3 DNA reads TGCGCCAGCAGCCCCAACAATGAGCAGTTCTTC. As protein: CASSPNNEQFF.

The rearrangement joins TRBV28 to TRBJ2-7; D unclear. This CDR3 comprises 14 residues. Trimming shortened V by 5 bases and J by 2 bases, and 13 bases separated the two germline ends. Looked up from germline, CDR1 is MDHEN and CDR2 is SYDVKM. For the CDR3, the DNA is TGTGCCAGCAGTACACACGATATCGCCTACGAGCAGTACTTC. Translated: CASSTHDIAYEQYF.

The chain has TRBV25-1 and TRBJ2-7; 8 nucleotides agree with TRBD2. The CDR3 consists of 13 residues. Germline V CDR1 and CDR2: MGHDK, SYGVNS. The V segment lost 1 base and the J segment 6 bases; nucleotides outside the gene matches: 2. The CDR3 region is CASSESAGGEQYF. In DNA, the CDR3 is TGTGCCAGCAGTGAATCTGCGGGGGGCGAGCAGTACTTC.

This chain connects TRBV7-6 to TRBJ2-1; D not certain. CDR1 is SGHVS and CDR2 is FNYEAQ in the germline V gene. Trimming cost V 1 base and J 5 bases, with 9 bases left between them. The CDR3 length is 14 residues. The CDR3 nucleotides are TGTGCCAGCAGCTTAGGGATCCTAGACAATGAGCAGTTCTTC. Translation: CASSLGILDNEQFF.

The chain recombines TRBV18 with TRBJ2-7; TRBD2 aligns across 8 bases. This CDR3 spans 15 amino acids. Trimming took 0 bases from V and 7 from J; bases not matched to a gene: 8. CDR1 is KGHSH, CDR2 LQKENI, per germline. The DNA for the CDR3 is TGTGCCAGCTCACCACCGACGGGAGGGCCGCGGGAGCAGTACTTC. Protein product: CASSPPTGGPREQYF. Using reference TRBV18 and TRBJ2-7 for the parts outside the CDR3, the full variable domain is NAGVMQNPRHLVRRRGQEARLRCSPMKGHSHVYWYRQLPEEGLKFMVYLQKENIIDESGMPKERFSAEFPKEGPSILRIQQVVRGDSAAYFCASSPPTGGPREQYFGPGTRLTVT.

The chain joins TRBV28 to TRBJ2-7, with D unclear. The CDR3 loop spans 15 amino acids. From germline, CDR1 is MDHEN and CDR2 SYDVKM. The germline V and J ends were trimmed by 6 bases and 2 bases, with 17 bases remaining between them. CDR3 sequence (DNA): TGTGCCAGCAGCCCACCCTACCCCGTTACCTACGAGCAGTACTTC. This encodes CASSPPYPVTYEQYF.

The gene calls are TRBV4-3 and TRBJ2-1; 9 nucleotides agree with TRBD2. V lost 5 bases to trimming and J lost 9 bases; unmatched junction nucleotides: 17. Germline-derived CDR1 and CDR2 are LGHNA and YSLEER. This CDR3 has 17 residues. The DNA for the CDR3 is TGCGCCAGCAGCGTCAAAGGGCCTAGCGGGGCTGCGGGTGAGCAGTTCTTC. Its translation: CASSVKGPSGAAGEQFF.

V is TRBV28 and J is TRBJ1-2; D call uncertain. CDR1 is MDHEN and CDR2 is SYDVKM in the germline V gene. Trimming stripped 8 bases from V and 1 base from J, with 20 bases between. This CDR3 region has 16 residues. The CDR3 nucleotides are TGTGCCAGCCGTCGGGTATCGGGTACCGATAACTATGGCTACACCTTC. It translates to CASRRVSGTDNYGYTF.

The chain links TRBV27 to TRBJ2-7; possibly TRBD1 for D (5 bases). Germline CDR1 is MNHEY and CDR2 is SMNVEV (reference sequence). Trimming took 2 bases from V and 6 from J, leaving 11 bases between them. CDR3 length equals 13 residues. DNA of the CDR3: TGTGCCAGCAGTTTAACAGGAACCTCCGAGCAGTACTTC. This codes for CASSLTGTSEQYF.

V is TRBV2 and J is TRBJ1-5; D call uncertain. Germline V gene lookup returns CDR1 SNHLY and CDR2 FYNNEI. This CDR3 has 14 residues. Trimming cost V 6 bases and J 0 bases, with 9 bases left between them. The CDR3 protein is CASRRHHSNQPQHF. CDR3 nucleotide sequence: TGTGCCAGCAGGAGACACCATAGCAATCAGCCCCAGCATTTT.

The CDR3 loop reads CASSFGGELFF. CDR3 in DNA: TGTGCCAGCAGCTTCGGGGGGGAGCTGTTTTTT. The chain employs TRBV7-6 and TRBJ2-2; D not resolved. Germline loops: CDR1 SGHVS, CDR2 FNYEAQ. The CDR3 runs 11 residues. The V gene lost 3 bases and the J gene lost 8 bases, with 4 bases spanning the gap.

The CDR3 sequence: CAWNRTSSYNEQFF. CDR3 in DNA: TGTGCCTGGAACCGGACTAGTTCCTACAATGAGCAGTTCTTC. This sequence joins TRBV30 and TRBJ2-1; 7 positions match TRBD2. J gave up 1 base and V 4 bases, and 4 bases lay outside the gene matches. Germline CDR1 GTSNPN, CDR2 SVGIG (reference sequence). This CDR3 contains 14 residues. Using reference TRBV30 and TRBJ2-1 for the parts outside the CDR3, the full variable domain is SQTIHQWPATLVQPVGSPLSLECTVEGTSNPNLYWYRQAAGRGLQLLFYSVGIGQISSEVPQNLSASRPQDRQFILSSKKLLLSDSGFYLCAWNRTSSYNEQFFGPGTRLTVL.

This chain connects TRBV13 to TRBJ2-1; possibly TRBD2 for D (6 bases). CDR3 length: 18 amino acids. Germline V gives CDR1 PRHDT, CDR2 FYEKMQ (reference sequence). Trimming stripped 6 bases from V and 6 bases from J, with 27 bases between. As DNA, the CDR3 is TGTGCCAGCAGACTGACCCAATGGAGGGAGAGGGGTTCCAATGAGCAGTTCTTC. This translates into CASRLTQWRERGSNEQFF.

CDR3 nucleotide sequence: TGTGCCAGCAGCCCGACCCGGGGGGGCCCTAGCACAGATACGCAGTATTTT. It yields the protein CASSPTRGGPSTDTQYF. This chain uses TRBV7-2 with TRBJ2-3, with 8 bases aligning to TRBD2. J gave up 0 bases and V 5 bases, and 10 bases lay outside the gene matches. The length of the CDR3 is 17 residues. The V gene's germline CDR1 is SGHTA and CDR2 FQGNSA.

The V gene is TRBV5-4, the J gene TRBJ2-7, with D possibly TRBD1 on 6 matching bases. V was shortened by 5 bases and J by 1 base, with 16 bases between the two germline ends. There are 15 residues in the CDR3. The germline V gene has CDR1 SGHNT and CDR2 YYREEE (reference sequence). The CDR3 is CASSSYRDLSYEQYF. Here the CDR3 DNA reads TGTGCCAGCAGTTCCTACAGGGACCTATCCTACGAGCAGTACTTC.

V is TRBV5-3 and J is TRBJ2-1; weak D call: TRBD2 (5 bases). TRBV5-3 is an open reading frame whose function is uncertain. The CDR3 length is 12 residues. The germline V and J ends were trimmed by 5 bases and 8 bases, with 11 bases remaining between them. CDR3 in amino acids: CARRSTSHEQFF. CDR3 nucleotide sequence: TGTGCCAGAAGGTCAACTAGTCATGAGCAGTTCTTC.

The chain combines TRBV11-2 with TRBJ1-1; no clear D. CDR1 SGHAT and CDR2 FQNNGV come from the germline V gene. The V gene lost 5 bases and the J gene lost 1 base, with 11 bases spanning the gap. The CDR3 loop spans 14 amino acids. CDR3 residues: CASSDRRGNTEAFF. For the CDR3, the DNA is TGTGCCAGCAGCGATCGTCGCGGGAACACTGAAGCTTTCTTT.

This chain joins TRBV7-6 and TRBJ1-1; unclear D gene. Trimming took off 4 bases at V and 5 bases at J, with 14 bases between the two ends. Germline-derived CDR1 and CDR2 are SGHVS and FNYEAQ. This CDR3 spans 14 amino acids. The CDR3 is CASSYAGRITEAFF. For the CDR3, the DNA is TGTGCCAGCAGCTACGCCGGCAGGATAACTGAAGCTTTCTTT.

The V gene is TRBV27, the J gene TRBJ2-7, with 12 bases matching TRBD2. The CDR3 runs 17 residues. Germline CDR1 and CDR2: MNHEY and SMNVEV (reference sequence). V lost 2 bases, J lost 3 bases, and 8 bases stayed unmatched. The CDR3 region has the DNA TGTGCCAGCAGTTTACGCCTAGCGGGAGGGCCGAACTACGAGCAGTACTTC. The encoded protein is CASSLRLAGGPNYEQYF.